This T cell receptor beta chain derives from a study of blood T cells in healthy people across ages. Study-level points and caveats: In long-lived donors, naive CD4+ cell counts and diversity exceeded those of aged donors. Age advanced and TCR beta diversity per million T cells fell, roughly linearly.

As to this clonotype: Antigen unknown.

The use of a sample-barcoded 5' primer and a J-beta primer mix characterized a second PCR of roughly 7 to 11 cycles. A 12-random-nucleotide template-switch adaptor tagged each cDNA molecule. From the 5' RACE reads, TCRdb called clonotypes with MiXCR, one entry per CDR3 protein. The sample carries some 690,000 distinct CDR3 sequences, 22% recorded once. CDR3 length: 14 residues. V was shortened by 6 bases and J by 2 bases, with 14 bases between the two germline ends. Germline V CDR1 and CDR2: MNHEY, SVGAGI. Sequenced material: blood. This clonotype was obtained from a man aged 70 or older in good health. V and J are TRBV6-5 and TRBJ2-7; the D gene is possibly TRBD2 (7 bases). CDR3 DNA: TGTGCCAGCAGCCGGGGGGACAATACCTACGAGCAGTACTTC. Its translation: CASSRGDNTYEQYF.